A selection of T cell receptor beta chains follows, all from one sample in a study of CD8 T cells in ankylosing spondylitis. TCRdb redid the calling of the 5' RACE reads with MiXCR, one entry per CDR3 protein. Of 30,000 to 45,000 distinct CDR3 sequences in the sample, around an eighth were seen once. Material: synovial fluid, either unsorted or a sorted T cell fraction (not recorded which). These receptors all stem from a male donor with ankylosing spondylitis. Both conserved end residues are trimmed from each CDR3. Each record gives: CDR3 protein, V gene.

ASRTGTDYNEQF | TRBV6-1
ASSPRGRVDNEQY | TRBV28
ASSSLRVDGYT | TRBV6-5
CASGIFVQLADRLTQY | TRBV20-1
ASSPGGWQPQH | TRBV6-2/TRBV6-3
ATSNGVQPQH | TRBV15
ASSYSGGKRDTEAF | TRBV6-2/TRBV6-3
ASSLTSGRESYEQY | TRBV6-2/TRBV6-3
SARVSAIRNRDSYNEQF | TRBV20-1
ASSQDEYGLGAF | TRBV4-1